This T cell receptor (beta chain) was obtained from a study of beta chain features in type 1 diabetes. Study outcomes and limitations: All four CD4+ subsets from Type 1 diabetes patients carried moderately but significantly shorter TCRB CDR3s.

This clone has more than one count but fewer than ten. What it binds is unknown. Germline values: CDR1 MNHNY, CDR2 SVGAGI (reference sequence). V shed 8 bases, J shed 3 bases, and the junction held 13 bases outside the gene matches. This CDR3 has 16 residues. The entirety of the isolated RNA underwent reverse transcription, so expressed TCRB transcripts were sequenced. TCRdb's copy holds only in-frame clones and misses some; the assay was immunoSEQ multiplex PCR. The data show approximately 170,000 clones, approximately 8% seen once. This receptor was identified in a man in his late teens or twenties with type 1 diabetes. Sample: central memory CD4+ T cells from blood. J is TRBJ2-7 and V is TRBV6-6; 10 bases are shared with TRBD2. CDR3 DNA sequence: TGTGCCAGCGGGCGGCTAGCGGGGGCCGGAAGCTACGAGCAGTACTTC. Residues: CASGRLAGAGSYEQYF.